The rows below give T cell receptor beta chains drawn from one sample of a study of Ad26.COV2.S vaccination and SARS-CoV-2 variants. Libraries were prepared by immunoSEQ multiplex PCR; TCRdb keeps only in-frame clonotypes and omits some of them. The repertoire has some 500,000 clones, about 88% of them found once; the top ten carry around 2.6%. Material: peripheral blood, obtained in a trial of Ad26.COV2.S vaccine versus placebo. The origin of the receptors is a person between 18 and 59 years old who received the Ad26.COV2.S COVID-19 vaccine or a placebo. Both conserved end residues are part of each CDR3. The D gene is left open where the match is weak. Clone size appears in some rows only: once, few, many, or a class for an expanded clone.

>.|TRBJ1-5|.|TRBV28
TGTGCGTGCGGGGGTAAAACGCAGTATAGCAATCAGCCCCAGCATTTT
CACGGKTQYSNQPQHF
>.|TRBJ1-1|.|TRBV19
TGTGCCAGTAGGGGGAGGCCTGAAGCTTTCTTT
CASRGRPEAFF
>.|TRBJ1-1|.|TRBV5-1
TGCGCCAGCAGCTTGGCCGCGGTCAACACTGAAGCTTTCTTT
CASSLAAVNTEAFF
>.|TRBJ1-1|.|TRBV10-1
TGCGCCAGCTCAGTCAAAACAACGAACACTGAAGCTTTCTTT
CASSVKTTNTEAFF
>.|TRBJ1-1|.|TRBV10-3
TGTGCCATCAGTGGCCGGGTGAACACTGAAGCTTTCTTT
CAISGRVNTEAFF
>.|TRBJ1-5|TRBD1|TRBV18
TGTGCCAGCTCGAGTCAGACAGGGGAAAATCAGCCCCAGCATTTT
CASSSQTGENQPQHF
>.|TRBJ1-1|.|TRBV4-2
TGTGCCAGCAGCTACGGAAGCCCCATGAACACTGAAGCTTTCTTT
CASSYGSPMNTEAFF
>.|TRBJ1-1|.|TRBV14
TGTGCCAGCAGTAAGGGGCAGATGAACACTGAAGCTTTCTTT
CASSKGQMNTEAFF
>.|TRBJ1-1|.|TRBV28
TGTGCCAGCAGTTTCCACACTGAAGCTTTCTTT
CASSFHTEAFF
>.|TRBJ2-5|.|TRBV20-1
TGCAGTGCTAGTTCCGGGACCCAGTACTTC
CSASSGTQYF
>once|TRBJ2-1|TRBD2|TRBV3-1/TRBV3-2
TGTGCCAGCAGCCAAGAGGCGGGAGGGGAGGATGAGCAGTTCTTC
CASSQEAGGEDEQFF
>.|TRBJ1-6|.|TRBV27
TGTGCCAGCAGTTTTCGCAGTCAGGGACTAATTAATTCACCCCTCCACTTT
CASSFRSQGLINSPLHF
>.|TRBJ2-7|.|TRBV18
TGTGCCAGCTCACCCTCCGACATGGGGGCCTACGAGCAGTACTTC
CASSPSDMGAYEQYF
>.|TRBJ1-2|TRBD1|TRBV5-1
TGCGCCAGCAGCCTGGGACAGCACTATGGCTACACCTTC
CASSLGQHYGYTF
>.|TRBJ1-2|.|TRBV15
TGTGCCACCAGCAGCGCGACACGCTATGGCTACACCTTC
CATSSATRYGYTF
>.|TRBJ1-1|.|TRBV3-1/TRBV3-2
TGTGCCAGCAGCCAAATCGCGATGAACACTGAAGCTTTCTTT
CASSQIAMNTEAFF
>once|TRBJ2-7|TRBD1|TRBV19
TGTGCCAGTAGTAATTTCCCGGGACAGGGGAGGAGCGAGCAGTACTTC
CASSNFPGQGRSEQYF
>.|TRBJ1-6|TRBD1|TRBV28
TGTGCCAGCAGCCCCCTTAGGACAGGAAGTTTGGATTCACCCCTCCACTTT
CASSPLRTGSLDSPLHF
>.|TRBJ1-1|.|TRBV29-1
TGCAGCGGACGGACAGACCTTGAAGCTTTCTTT
CSGRTDLEAFF
>.|TRBJ2-7|TRBD1|TRBV6-5
TGTGCCAGCAGCCGGACAGGGGGCCGCCACGAGCAGTACTTC
CASSRTGGRHEQYF
>.|TRBJ2-5|TRBD1|TRBV15
TGTGCCACCAGCAGAGGGCAGGGGGCCCGAGAGACCCAGTACTTC
CATSRGQGARETQYF
>.|TRBJ2-3|.|TRBV18
TGTGCCAGCTCACTGAGTGCCGCCCGGTCCGGAGATACGCAGTATTTT
CASSLSAARSGDTQYF
>.|TRBJ2-1|.|TRBV4-1
TGCGCCAGCAGCCATCCTAGTCTCTTCAATGAGCAGTTCTTC
CASSHPSLFNEQFF
>.|TRBJ2-1|TRBD2|TRBV3-1/TRBV3-2
TGTGCCAGCAGCGACGGACTAGCGGATAAACGTGAGCAGTTCTTC
CASSDGLADKREQFF
>.|TRBJ2-7|.|TRBV21-1
TGTGCCAGCAGCAAAGGATGGAGAACCCTCCACGAGCAGTACTTC
CASSKGWRTLHEQYF
>.|TRBJ2-7|.|TRBV6-2/TRBV6-3
TGTGCCAGCAGTTACTATGGCTTAGAGCAGTACTTC
CASSYYGLEQYF
>.|TRBJ1-5|.|TRBV24-1
TGTGCCACCAGTGACAAGGGGGGGGGCAATCAGCCCCAGCATTTT
CATSDKGGGNQPQHF
>.|TRBJ2-1|.|TRBV5-1
TGCGCCAGCAGAGTCGAGTCCTACAATGAGCAGTTCTTC
CASRVESYNEQFF
>.|TRBJ1-2|.|TRBV5-1
TGCGCCAGCAGCTTGGTTACAGGATTACAGGATCCTGGCTACACCTTC
CASSLVTGLQDPGYTF
>.|TRBJ2-5|.|TRBV20-1
TGCAGTGCTAGGAAGGGGGAGACCCAGTACTTC
CSARKGETQYF
>once|TRBJ2-1|TRBD2|TRBV4-1
TGCGCCAGCAGCCAAGGTCGGGGGGGCCTCGACAATGAGCAGTTCTTC
CASSQGRGGLDNEQFF
>.|TRBJ1-1|.|TRBV19
TGTGCCAGTAGTATCCTCGTTTGGAAAGACAGTGAAGCTTTCTTT
CASSILVWKDSEAFF
>.|TRBJ1-5|TRBD1|TRBV2
TGTGCCAGCAGCCGCCGAGGGACAGATTATCAGCCCCAGCATTTT
CASSRRGTDYQPQHF
>.|TRBJ1-1|TRBD1|TRBV19
TGTGCCAGTAGTAACCAACAGGGGGCTGAAGCTTTCTTT
CASSNQQGAEAFF
>few|TRBJ1-5|TRBD1|TRBV2
TGTGCCAGCAAATCGGGACAGGTTGGTAATCAGCCCCAGCATTTT
CASKSGQVGNQPQHF
>.|TRBJ1-1|.|TRBV9
TGTGCCAGCAGCGTAGTCCCGGAAGGGGCTGAAGCTTTCTTT
CASSVVPEGAEAFF
>few|TRBJ2-2|TRBD1|TRBV6-5
TGTGCCAGCAGTCGACAGGGTGACACCGGGGAGCTGTTTTTT
CASSRQGDTGELFF
>.|TRBJ1-1|.|TRBV10-3
TGTGCCGTCGTGGGGGCCACTGAAGCTTTCTTT
CAVVGATEAFF
>.|TRBJ2-7|TRBD2|TRBV3-1/TRBV3-2
TGTGCCAGCAGCCAGGGACTAGCGGGCCCTAAGGGCTTC
CASSQGLAGPKGF
>.|TRBJ1-1|.|TRBV5-1
TGCGCCAGCAGCCCCGGTCAGCAGCTCGGGTTGGCTTTCTTT
CASSPGQQLGLAFF
>.|TRBJ2-2|TRBD2|TRBV10-1
TGCGCCAGCAAGGCTAGCGGGGGGAATTCAAACACCGGGGAGCTGTTTTTT
CASKASGGNSNTGELFF
>.|TRBJ1-2|.|TRBV9
TGTGCCAGCAGCGCAGATGGTACCGGGACACCCAACTATGGCTACACCTTC
CASSADGTGTPNYGYTF
>.|TRBJ2-7|.|TRBV25-1
TGTGCCAGCAGTGCCGCGGGGTTCTACGAGCAGTACTTC
CASSAAGFYEQYF
>.|TRBJ2-2|.|TRBV24-1
TGTGCCACCAGTGATGGACACGACACCGGGGAGCTGTTTTTT
CATSDGHDTGELFF
>.|TRBJ2-3|.|TRBV5-1
TGCGCCAGCAGCTGGGACACCGCAGGTACGCAGTATTTT
CASSWDTAGTQYF
>few|TRBJ1-4|.|TRBV5-6
TGTGCCAGCAATGCGCGGTCCGAGGGGCAGGAAAAACTGTTTTTT
CASNARSEGQEKLFF
>once|TRBJ2-5|.|TRBV11-3
TGTGCCAGTACCGGGACTGAACAAGAGACCCAGTACTTC
CASTGTEQETQYF